The rows below give T cell receptor beta chains drawn from one sample of a study of PD-1 blockade in classical Hodgkin lymphoma. The protocol was immunoSEQ multiplex PCR, while the TCRdb copy is restricted to in-frame clones and leaves out a portion. The table has tens of thousands of clones, 76% seen once. Here the sequenced sample was peripheral blood mononuclear cells (PBMCs), taken at baseline. These receptor sequences come from a human donor with classical Hodgkin lymphoma. Each CDR3 is given with its conserved first and last residue. The D gene is left open where the match is weak. Clone size is given for some rows only: seen once, a few or many times, or a class if the clone is expanded.

15	TRBV21-1	TRBJ1-2	few	NA	TGTGCCAGCAGCAAAGTAGTCGTCGGCCGCTATGGCTACACCTTC	CASSKVVVGRYGYTF
15	TRBV4-3	TRBJ2-3	NA	NA	TGCGCCAGCAGCCAATTATATTCGGTGCCAGATACGCAGTATTTT	CASSQLYSVPDTQYF
17	TRBV23-1	TRBJ2-1	NA	TRBD2	TGCGCCAGCAGTCAATCAAAGCGGGAGGCCCCCGGCCGCGGGCAGTTCTTC	CASSQSKREAPGRGQFF
13	TRBV7-9	TRBJ2-7	NA	NA	TGTGCCAGCAGCCCCGACAGGATCCACGAGCAGTACTTC	CASSPDRIHEQYF
15	TRBV7-9	TRBJ2-1	NA	NA	TGTGCCAGCAGCCCGCCCATAAGGTCGGGGAATGAGCAGTTCTTC	CASSPPIRSGNEQFF
15	TRBV2	TRBJ2-7	NA	NA	TGTGCCAGCAGTGAAAAAGGGGGGATGGGTTACGAGCAGTACTTC	CASSEKGGMGYEQYF
14	TRBV10-1	TRBJ2-1	NA	NA	TGCGCCAGCTCCATGACAGTACCCTACAATGAGCAGTTCTTC	CASSMTVPYNEQFF
15	TRBV5-4	TRBJ2-6	NA	NA	TGTGCCAGCAGCTTGGGAAGCTCTGGGGCCAACGTCCTGACTTTC	CASSLGSSGANVLTF
13	TRBV6-5	TRBJ1-2	few	NA	TGTGCCAGCAGCAATGGGGGGAACTATGGCTACACCTTC	CASSNGGNYGYTF
14	TRBV27	TRBJ2-1	NA	NA	TGTGCCAGCAGTTTATCGAAGGTCAACAATGAGCAGTTCTTC	CASSLSKVNNEQFF
11	TRBV11-2	TRBJ2-2	NA	NA	TGTGCCAGCAGCGGCACCGGGGAGCTGTTTTTT	CASSGTGELFF
14	TRBV19	TRBJ1-6	NA	TRBD1	TGTGCCAGTAGTATGGGACAGGGTAAATCACCCCTCCACTTT	CASSMGQGKSPLHF
16	TRBV5-5	TRBJ2-5	NA	TRBD2	TGTGCCAGCAGCCCGGGACTAGCGTACGACCAAGAGACCCAGTACTTC	CASSPGLAYDQETQYF
17	TRBV4-3	TRBJ1-4	NA	NA	TGCGCCAGCAGCCAAGAATCAATGGACGAGGACGGTGAAAAACTGTTTTTT	CASSQESMDEDGEKLFF
15	TRBV9	TRBJ2-1	NA	NA	TGTGCCAGCAGCGTAAGAGCGGGCTTAAACAATGAGCAGTTCTTC	CASSVRAGLNNEQFF
17	TRBV11-2	TRBJ2-1	NA	NA	TGTGCCAGCAGCTTATTCGCCGGGTATAGCTCCTACAATGAGCAGTTCTTC	CASSLFAGYSSYNEQFF
12	TRBV10-2	TRBJ2-7	few	TRBD1	TGCGCCAGCACCGGGACAGCCTACGAGCAGTACTTC	CASTGTAYEQYF
15	TRBV19	TRBJ1-4	once	NA	TGTGCCAGTAGTATACCTATTGGGGGGAATGAAAAACTGTTTTTT	CASSIPIGGNEKLFF
15	TRBV18	TRBJ2-7	once	NA	TGTGCCAGCTCACCACCTCTAGGGTTACTCGGGGAGCAGTACTTC	CASSPPLGLLGEQYF
15	TRBV18	TRBJ2-5	NA	NA	TGTGCCAGCTCTCTTCTCAGGACGGCAGAAGAGACCCAGTACTTC	CASSLLRTAEETQYF
18	TRBV7-3	TRBJ2-7	NA	NA	TGTGCCAGCAGCATATACCTTGGCAGCGCCTCACGACACTACGAGCAGTACTTC	CASSIYLGSASRHYEQYF
19	TRBV27	TRBJ2-7	NA	TRBD2	TGTGCCAGCAGTCTTCGACCGGGACTAGCGGAGCCCCCCGCCTACGAGCAGTACTTC	CASSLRPGLAEPPAYEQYF
16	TRBV5-4	TRBJ2-2	NA	TRBD2	TGTGCCAGCAGCCGGGGCGGGCGCGGGAGTGGCGGGGAGCTGTTTTTT	CASSRGGRGSGGELFF
15	TRBV7-9	TRBJ1-4	NA	NA	TGTGCCAGCAGCCCATTGCCCCCGGGGGATGAAAAACTGTTTTTT	CASSPLPPGDEKLFF
12	TRBV19	TRBJ2-1	NA	NA	TGTGCCAGTAGTATAGTCCGGCGTGAGCAGTTCTTC	CASSIVRREQFF
13	TRBV25-1	TRBJ2-5	NA	NA	TGTGCCAGCAGTGACGCAGGGACGGAGACCCAGTACTTC	CASSDAGTETQYF
15	TRBV7-9	TRBJ2-4	NA	TRBD1	TGTGCCAGCAGCTACCCGACAGGGCTAGAGAACATTCAGTACTTC	CASSYPTGLENIQYF
14	TRBV5-4	TRBJ2-1	once	NA	TGTGCCAGCAGGCATGGGGGACCATCCAATGAGCAGTTCTTC	CASRHGGPSNEQFF
13	TRBV6-6	TRBJ2-1	NA	NA	TGTGCCAGCAGTTACTCGGTATACAATGAGCAGTTCTTC	CASSYSVYNEQFF
14	TRBV5-1	TRBJ2-7	NA	TRBD1	TGCGCCAGCATGCTGGGGACAGGGTCGTACGAGCAGTACTTC	CASMLGTGSYEQYF
15	TRBV6-6	TRBJ1-3	NA	TRBD1	TGTGCCAGCAGCACAGACAGGGAAATCGGAAACACCATATATTTT	CASSTDREIGNTIYF
16	TRBV5-6	TRBJ1-6	NA	TRBD1	TGTGCCAGCAGCTTGGGAGACAGGGGAAATAATTCACCCCTCCACTTT	CASSLGDRGNNSPLHF
18	TRBV27	TRBJ2-7	medium-sized	TRBD2	TGTGCCAGCAGGTCGAGCCTAGCGGGTACCCCCTCCTCCTACGAGCAGTACTTC	CASRSSLAGTPSSYEQYF
18	TRBV30	TRBJ2-6	once	TRBD1	TGTGCCTGGTCCACGACCCGGGACAGGGGGTCTGGGGCCAACGTCCTGACTTTC	CAWSTTRDRGSGANVLTF
17	TRBV10-1	TRBJ1-5	NA	NA	TGCGCCAGCAGGGGACGGCGGCCCGCCGATAGCAATCAGCCCCAGCATTTT	CASRGRRPADSNQPQHF